This T cell receptor (beta chain) was recovered during a study of blood T cell repertoires in COVID-19. Across the whole study: PBMCs, B-cell-depleted T cells, or T cells were the source of the cDNA or gDNA that made up the material.

J lost 7 bases, V lost 6 bases, and 8 bases had no gene match. CDR1 is MDHEN and CDR2 is SYDVKM in the germline V gene. The CDR3 length is 14 residues. In the authors' methods: Cell counts per sample came from amplifying reference gene primers. Libraries were prepared by immunoSEQ multiplex PCR; TCRdb keeps only in-frame clonotypes and omits some of them. V and J calls and clone size are as listed in that table; D and trimming were resolved from the DNA. The sample gives about 120,000 clones, roughly 84% of which show up once; 1% to 1.5% is in the top ten. This TCR was sampled from a woman older than 75 with acute or convalescent COVID-19. The chain employs TRBV28 and TRBJ1-1; 10 bases are a match to TRBD1. Source material: peripheral blood. The CDR3 sequence: CASRSGTGDREAFF. CDR3 coding DNA: TGTGCCAGCAGGTCCGGGACAGGGGACCGTGAAGCTTTCTTT. Drawing the rest from reference TRBV28 and TRBJ1-1, the complete variable domain is DVKVTQSSRYLVKRTGEKVFLECVQDMDHENMFWYRQDPGLGLRLIYFSYDVKMKEKGDIPEGYSVSREKKERFSLILESASTNQTSMYLCASRSGTGDREAFFGQGTRLTVV.